These T cell receptor beta chains were read from a single sample in a study of PD-1 blockade in classical Hodgkin lymphoma. The repertoire was sequenced with immunoSEQ multiplex PCR; TCRdb's copy has only in-frame clones and lacks some. The repertoire includes roughly 60,000 clones, 90% of them detected once, and over 9.5% sits in the top ten. Sequenced material: peripheral blood mononuclear cells (PBMCs), taken at baseline. All receptors derive from a human donor with classical Hodgkin lymphoma. The CDR3 runs from the conserved cysteine through the conserved F or W. The order of the fields is D gene, V gene, J gene, clone size, CDR3 DNA, CDR3 protein. The D gene is left open where the match is weak. Some rows have no size entry. The others give once, few or many, or a class for an expanded clone.

D: .; V: TRBV19; J: TRBJ1-1; size: once; DNA: TGTGCCAGTAGGTGGCAGGGAGGGACTGAAGCTTTCTTT; CDR3: CASRWQGGTEAFF
D: .; V: TRBV10-1; J: TRBJ2-2; size: .; DNA: TGCGCCAGCAGTTCAACTAGCTCCGGGGAGCTGTTTTTT; CDR3: CASSSTSSGELFF
D: .; V: TRBV7-8; J: TRBJ2-7; size: .; DNA: TGTGCCAGCAGCTTAGTAGGGGACTACGAGCAGTACTTC; CDR3: CASSLVGDYEQYF
D: TRBD1; V: TRBV29-1; J: TRBJ2-2; size: .; DNA: TGCAGCGTTGAGGACAGGGGGTTGACCGGGGAGCTGTTTTTT; CDR3: CSVEDRGLTGELFF
D: .; V: TRBV10-3; J: TRBJ2-2; size: .; DNA: TGTGCCATCAGCAGACCCGGGGAGCTGTTTTTT; CDR3: CAISRPGELFF
D: TRBD2; V: TRBV5-1; J: TRBJ2-2; size: .; DNA: TGCGCCAGCAGCAAAGGGACTAGCGGGGACCAAACCGGGGAGCTGTTTTTT; CDR3: CASSKGTSGDQTGELFF
D: TRBD2; V: TRBV28; J: TRBJ2-2; size: .; DNA: TGTGCCAGCGGTAGCGGGAGAAAGGCGAACACCGGGGAGCTGTTTTTT; CDR3: CASGSGRKANTGELFF
D: TRBD2; V: TRBV27; J: TRBJ2-5; size: once; DNA: TGTGCCAGCAGTCCCGGGACTAGAGGAGAGACCCAGTACTTC; CDR3: CASSPGTRGETQYF
D: .; V: TRBV2; J: TRBJ2-7; size: .; DNA: TGTGCCAGCAGGACACAAGAAATCTTGATCTACGAGCAGTACTTC; CDR3: CASRTQEILIYEQYF
D: .; V: TRBV6-5; J: TRBJ2-3; size: .; DNA: TGTGCCGGGGGCACAGATACGCAGTATTTT; CDR3: CAGGTDTQYF
D: .; V: TRBV16; J: TRBJ2-3; size: .; DNA: TGTGCCAGCAGCCACCCCACAGATACGCAGTATTTT; CDR3: CASSHPTDTQYF
D: TRBD2; V: TRBV2; J: TRBJ2-2; size: .; DNA: TGTGCCAGCAGGGGACTAGCGGGAGTGACCGGGGAGCTGTTTTTT; CDR3: CASRGLAGVTGELFF
D: .; V: TRBV19; J: TRBJ2-1; size: .; DNA: TGTGCCAGTAGTATAGATCGGGGGGCCTCCTACAATGAGCAGTTCTTC; CDR3: CASSIDRGASYNEQFF
D: .; V: TRBV5-1; J: TRBJ2-3; size: .; DNA: TGCGCCAGCGGCACAGATACGCAGTATTTT; CDR3: CASGTDTQYF
D: TRBD1; V: TRBV4-2; J: TRBJ1-4; size: few; DNA: TGTGCCAGCAGTCTTAGGACAGGGGGGGATGAAAAACTGTTTTTT; CDR3: CASSLRTGGDEKLFF
D: TRBD2; V: TRBV18; J: TRBJ2-1; size: .; DNA: TGTGCCAGCTCCAAGAGGCTAGCGGCGATCGATGAGCAGTTCTTC; CDR3: CASSKRLAAIDEQFF
D: .; V: TRBV6-1; J: TRBJ2-3; size: .; DNA: TGTGCCAGCAGTGAATTGCTTTCGACAGATACGCAGTATTTT; CDR3: CASSELLSTDTQYF
D: TRBD1; V: TRBV2; J: TRBJ1-2; size: .; DNA: TGTGCCAGCAGTCCCGAGGGGGCGGATGGCTACACCTTC; CDR3: CASSPEGADGYTF
D: TRBD2; V: TRBV11-2; J: TRBJ2-2; size: once; DNA: TGTGCCAGCAGCTTAGCGACTAGCGGGAGGTTCACCGGGGAGCTGTTTTTT; CDR3: CASSLATSGRFTGELFF
D: .; V: TRBV15; J: TRBJ2-1; size: .; DNA: TGTGCCACCAGCAGAGATTTGGGGACAAAGATCAGGGAGCAGTTCTTC; CDR3: CATSRDLGTKIREQFF
D: TRBD1; V: TRBV28; J: TRBJ2-3; size: .; DNA: TGTGCCAGCCTGGGACAGTACACAGATACGCAGTATTTT; CDR3: CASLGQYTDTQYF
D: .; V: TRBV4-1; J: TRBJ2-5; size: .; DNA: TGCGCCAGCAGCCAGGCCCCGACTAGTAGCCAAGAGACCCAGTACTTC; CDR3: CASSQAPTSSQETQYF
D: .; V: TRBV4-1; J: TRBJ1-2; size: .; DNA: TGCGCCAGCAGCCAAGTTTCCGCCCCACGGGGGGGGAGGGATGGCTACACCTTC; CDR3: CASSQVSAPRGGRDGYTF
D: .; V: TRBV29-1; J: TRBJ2-1; size: .; DNA: TGCAGCGTTGAACTATTCGGACTCAATAAAAAGGCCAATGAGCAGTTCTTC; CDR3: CSVELFGLNKKANEQFF
D: TRBD1; V: TRBV7-9; J: TRBJ1-2; size: few; DNA: TGTGCCAGCAGCTTAATCGGCACAGGGGAAGATGGCTACACCTTC; CDR3: CASSLIGTGEDGYTF
D: .; V: TRBV30; J: TRBJ2-3; size: .; DNA: TGTGCCTGGAGGCAAGCGGAGCCAGGAGATACGCAGTATTTT; CDR3: CAWRQAEPGDTQYF
D: .; V: TRBV5-1; J: TRBJ2-7; size: .; DNA: TGCGCTAGCAGCTTGGGCTGGCGCTACGAGCAGTACTTC; CDR3: CASSLGWRYEQYF
D: .; V: TRBV7-9; J: TRBJ2-1; size: .; DNA: TGTGCCAGCAGCTTGACGGCTTCCTACAATGAGCAGTTCTTC; CDR3: CASSLTASYNEQFF
D: .; V: TRBV2; J: TRBJ2-3; size: .; DNA: TGTGCCAGCAGTATGAGGCCGACCAGCACAGATACGCAGTATTTT; CDR3: CASSMRPTSTDTQYF
D: .; V: TRBV6-5; J: TRBJ2-2; size: .; DNA: TGTGCCAGCAGTTACGCCGGGGAGCTGTTTTTT; CDR3: CASSYAGELFF
D: TRBD1; V: TRBV6-5; J: TRBJ2-7; size: .; DNA: TGTGCCAGCAGGGCACAAGGACAGGGTTCCTACGAGCAGTACTTC; CDR3: CASRAQGQGSYEQYF
D: .; V: TRBV4-1; J: TRBJ2-3; size: .; DNA: TGCGCCAGCAGCCAAGGGGTTTCACCGACGGCAGATACGCAGTATTTT; CDR3: CASSQGVSPTADTQYF
D: .; V: TRBV6-1; J: TRBJ1-5; size: .; DNA: TGTGCCAGCAGTGGGGTGGTTGAGGGGATCCCCAATCAGCCCCAGCATTTT; CDR3: CASSGVVEGIPNQPQHF
D: .; V: TRBV13; J: TRBJ2-3; size: .; DNA: TGTGCCAGCAGCTTACGAACAGGGAGTTGGGATACGCAGTATTTT; CDR3: CASSLRTGSWDTQYF
D: .; V: TRBV11-2; J: TRBJ2-7; size: .; DNA: TGTGCCAGCAGCTTGCGGGTGGCCTACGAGCAGTACTTC; CDR3: CASSLRVAYEQYF
D: .; V: TRBV25-1; J: TRBJ2-5; size: .; DNA: TGTGCCAGCAGTGAATATAGGGGGGGGCCCCAAGAGACCCAGTACTTC; CDR3: CASSEYRGGPQETQYF
D: .; V: TRBV10-3; J: TRBJ2-2; size: .; DNA: TGTGCCATCAGCGGCCGGGGAAGACCCGGGGAGCTGTTTTTT; CDR3: CAISGRGRPGELFF
D: .; V: TRBV7-9; J: TRBJ2-7; size: .; DNA: TGTGCCAGCAGCTTAGTGGGGGAGCAGTACTTC; CDR3: CASSLVGEQYF
D: TRBD1; V: TRBV10-2; J: TRBJ2-2; size: .; DNA: TGCGCCAGCAGTGGGGGGTACCTAAGGGGGCTCACCGGGGAGCTGTTTTTT; CDR3: CASSGGYLRGLTGELFF
D: TRBD1; V: TRBV19; J: TRBJ1-5; size: once; DNA: TGTGCCAGTAGTATAGATCCGGCGGCAGGGGGACACAATCAGCCCCAGCATTTT; CDR3: CASSIDPAAGGHNQPQHF
D: .; V: TRBV7-8; J: TRBJ1-2; size: .; DNA: TGTGCCAGCAGCTTAACCCCAACAGGGATCTATGGCTACACCTTC; CDR3: CASSLTPTGIYGYTF
D: TRBD1; V: TRBV28; J: TRBJ1-2; size: .; DNA: TGTGCCAGCAGTTTACCAGGGGGCGTCAATGGCTACACCTTC; CDR3: CASSLPGGVNGYTF
D: .; V: TRBV27; J: TRBJ1-5; size: .; DNA: TGTGCCAGCAGTAACAGGGATAATCAGCCCCAGCATTTT; CDR3: CASSNRDNQPQHF
D: .; V: TRBV5-1; J: TRBJ1-2; size: .; DNA: TGCGCCAGCAGCTTCGGGGGGACTAACTATGGCTACACCTTC; CDR3: CASSFGGTNYGYTF
D: TRBD2; V: TRBV28; J: TRBJ2-1; size: once; DNA: TGTGCCAGCAGTCCTCTGGGGGGGGATTACAATGAGCAGTTCTTC; CDR3: CASSPLGGDYNEQFF
D: TRBD1; V: TRBV28; J: TRBJ2-3; size: .; DNA: TGTGCCAGCAGTTTGGCCGGGACAGGGGGCGCGAAGAGCACAGATACGCAGTATTTT; CDR3: CASSLAGTGGAKSTDTQYF
D: TRBD2; V: TRBV2; J: TRBJ2-3; size: once; DNA: TGTGCCAGCACCCGGGAGGGCCAAACAGATACGCAGTATTTT; CDR3: CASTREGQTDTQYF